Following are 7 T cell receptor beta chains from one sample sequenced in a study of control samples from healthy donors and cancer patients. Some clones are missing from TCRdb's copy, which holds only in-frame ones; the method was immunoSEQ multiplex PCR. The repertoire holds over 150,000 clones, with approximately 94% as singletons. Sequencing was performed on blood. These receptors were collected from a man aged 35 to 55 in good health.

The gene calls are TRBV11-2 and TRBJ1-3; 7 nucleotides line up with TRBD1. V shed 0 bases, J shed 4 bases, and the junction held 3 bases outside the gene matches. The germline V gene has CDR1 SGHAT and CDR2 FQNNGV. The CDR3 sequence is 15 residues long. CDR3 in amino acids: CASSLDEGAGNTIYF. CDR3 in DNA: TGTGCCAGCAGCTTAGATGAGGGGGCCGGAAACACCATATATTTT.

The chain links TRBV6-5 to TRBJ2-1; D unclear. The CDR3 sequence is 12 residues long. The V gene's germline CDR1 is MNHEY and CDR2 SVGAGI. V lost 4 bases and J lost 7, with 8 bases in between. The CDR3 sequence is CASSSPRNEQFF. The CDR3 DNA sequence: TGTGCCAGCAGTTCCCCCAGGAATGAGCAGTTCTTC.

V is TRBV19 and J is TRBJ1-2; possible D gene TRBD1, 6 bases. The CDR3 covers 12 residues. Germline V gives CDR1 LNHDA, CDR2 SQIVND (reference sequence). The V gene lost 5 bases and the J gene lost 7 bases, with 11 bases spanning the gap. The CDR3, as DNA: TGTGCCAGTAGTCCAGGGGCAAGTGGCTACACCTTC. Translated: CASSPGASGYTF.

The chain employs TRBV29-1 and TRBJ1-2; the match to TRBD1 covers 12 bases. Germline CDR1 SQVTM, CDR2 ANQGSEA. V was clipped by 4 bases and J by 0 bases; unmatched bases: 3. The CDR3 is 15 residues long. CDR3: CSVGDRGPTNYGYTF. For the CDR3, the DNA is TGCAGCGTTGGGGACAGGGGGCCCACTAACTATGGCTACACCTTC.

The chain carries TRBV6-5 and TRBJ1-1; D uncertain. The germline V gene encodes CDR1 MNHEY and CDR2 SVGAGI. Trimming pared 0 bases from V and 7 bases from J, leaving 9 bases between. This CDR3 comprises 13 residues. The CDR3 nucleotides are TGTGCCAGCAGTTACTCCTTGGGAGGTGAAGCTTTCTTT. Its protein product is CASSYSLGGEAFF.

This chain joins TRBV6-5 and TRBJ2-3; 11 bases fit TRBD2. The V gene end was trimmed by 7 bases and the J gene end by 4 bases; junction bases not matched to a gene: 7. The germline V gene has CDR1 MNHEY and CDR2 SVGAGI. The CDR3 has 15 amino acids. The CDR3 sequence is CASTIAGGGADTQYF. The CDR3 nucleotides are TGTGCCAGCACCATAGCGGGGGGGGGTGCAGATACGCAGTATTTT.

Here the CDR3 reads CASSLRGDTIYF. The CDR3 DNA follows: TGTGCCAGCAGCCTCCGGGGGGACACCATATATTTT. This chain uses TRBV5-6 with TRBJ1-3, with D possibly TRBD1 on 5 matching bases. CDR3 size: 12 residues. V gave up 4 bases and J gave up 8 bases, with 10 bases separating them. Germline CDR1 and CDR2: SGHDT and YYEEEE.